This is a list of T cell receptor beta chains from one sample in a study of blood T cell repertoires in COVID-19. The method was immunoSEQ multiplex PCR; TCRdb's version includes in-frame clones alone and lacks a portion of them. The sample lists a few hundred thousand clones; more than 70% were seen once. The sequencing input was peripheral blood. The source of these receptors is a man between 40 and 49 years old with acute or convalescent COVID-19. CDR3s include the opening cysteine and the closing phenylalanine or tryptophan. The D gene is left open where the match is weak. Size tells how often a clone was seen (once, few, many) or the class of an expanded clone, and some rows leave it out.

>TRBJ1-5|TRBV5-8|NA|TRBD1
TGTGCCAGCAGGGGGACAGGAGGTCGCAATCAGCCCCAGCATTTT
CASRGTGGRNQPQHF
>TRBJ2-1|TRBV2|NA|TRBD2
TGTGCCAGCAGTGGAAGACTAGCGGGGAATAATGAGCAGTTCTTC
CASSGRLAGNNEQFF
>TRBJ2-3|TRBV28|NA|TRBD1
TGTGCCAGCAGTTTATATCCGGGACAGGGCTCAGATACGCAGTATTTT
CASSLYPGQGSDTQYF
>TRBJ2-3|TRBV10-2|NA|NA
TGCGCCAGCAGTGAGGAGGTCGGGGGCACAGATACGCAGTATTTT
CASSEEVGGTDTQYF
>TRBJ2-5|TRBV30|NA|NA
TGTGCCTGGAGTGAAGGGGTGGAGACCCAGTACTTC
CAWSEGVETQYF
>TRBJ1-1|TRBV6-5|NA|NA
TGTGCCAGCAGTTACTCACGGTCGAACACTGAAGCTTTCTTT
CASSYSRSNTEAFF
>TRBJ1-1|TRBV21-1|NA|NA
TGTGCCAGCAGCACCGACCGGGACAGGGGGCAGATGAACACTGAAGCTTTCTTT
CASSTDRDRGQMNTEAFF
>TRBJ2-1|TRBV4-3|once|TRBD2
TGCGCCAGCAGCCAAGGAGCGGGGGGGAGTTCCTACAATGAGCAGTTCTTC
CASSQGAGGSSYNEQFF
>TRBJ2-1|TRBV5-1|NA|TRBD1
TGCGCCAGCAGCTCGGGGACAGGGGGCTACAATGAGCAGTTCTTC
CASSSGTGGYNEQFF
>TRBJ2-3|TRBV7-2|NA|TRBD1
TGTGCCAGCAGCAAACGGACAGGCAGCACAGATACGCAGTATTTT
CASSKRTGSTDTQYF
>TRBJ1-2|TRBV5-4|NA|NA
TGTGCCAGCAGCCCAAATCCAGGGGTTAGGAACTATGGCTACACCTTC
CASSPNPGVRNYGYTF
>TRBJ2-5|TRBV30|once|NA
TGTGCCTGGAGAGGGGCCCAAGAGACCCAGTACTTC
CAWRGAQETQYF
>TRBJ2-1|TRBV27|NA|TRBD2
TGTGCCAGCAGTCGCGGGAGTGGCAATGAGCAGTTCTTC
CASSRGSGNEQFF
>TRBJ1-3|TRBV9|NA|TRBD1
TGTGCCAGCAGCGCCTACTATACAGGGGTCTCTGGAAACACCATATATTTT
CASSAYYTGVSGNTIYF
>TRBJ1-3|TRBV5-1|NA|NA
TGCGCCAGCAGCTCCGATCGACAGGCTAGGGCTGGAAACACCATATATTTT
CASSSDRQARAGNTIYF
>TRBJ1-2|TRBV15|few|NA
TGTGCCACCAGCAGAGAATACAGGGATGGCTACACCTTC
CATSREYRDGYTF
>TRBJ1-6|TRBV3-1/TRBV3-2|NA|NA
TGTGCCAGCAGCCTTGGGGCCTGGGTGAGCTCCTATAATTCACCCCTCCACTTT
CASSLGAWVSSYNSPLHF
>TRBJ1-2|TRBV4-3|NA|NA
TGCGCCAGCAGCCACGAAGCCCGGGGATGGTATGGCTACACCTTC
CASSHEARGWYGYTF
>TRBJ2-2|TRBV18|once|NA
TGTGCCAGCTCAAGGGCTGCAGGGCGACTGGACACCGGGGAGCTGTTTTTT
CASSRAAGRLDTGELFF
>TRBJ1-1|TRBV5-1|NA|NA
TGCGCCAGCAGCTTGGGCCCGGTGGACAGGAACACTGAAGCTTTCTTT
CASSLGPVDRNTEAFF
>TRBJ1-2|TRBV19|NA|TRBD1
TGTGCCAGTAGTATGATGACAGGGCAGCCTTATGGCTACACCTTC
CASSMMTGQPYGYTF
>TRBJ1-5|TRBV18|NA|NA
TGTGCCAGCTCGCTCGGTAGGGGCGACTATCAGCCCCAGCATTTT
CASSLGRGDYQPQHF
>TRBJ1-2|TRBV12-3/TRBV12-4|NA|NA
TGTGCCAGCAGGAGTGGTGCCTATGGCTACACCTTC
CASRSGAYGYTF
>TRBJ1-3|TRBV2|NA|NA
TGTGCCAGCAGTGTACAGGACAGCTCTGGAAACACCATATATTTT
CASSVQDSSGNTIYF
>TRBJ2-1|TRBV3-1/TRBV3-2|once|NA
TGTGCCAGCAGCCAGAGCTTCCTTAATGAGCAGTTCTTC
CASSQSFLNEQFF
>TRBJ2-1|TRBV19|NA|NA
TGTGCCAGTAGTTCTCGACTCCTGGGTAATGAGCAGTTCTTC
CASSSRLLGNEQFF
>TRBJ2-1|TRBV13|NA|TRBD2
TGTGCCAGCAGCTTTACTAGCGGGGGGGCCGATGAGCAGTTCTTC
CASSFTSGGADEQFF
>TRBJ1-3|TRBV9|NA|TRBD1
TGTGCCAGCAGCGTAGAGACAGGGATCGGAAACACCATATATTTT
CASSVETGIGNTIYF
>TRBJ2-7|TRBV11-2|NA|NA
TGTGCCAGCAGCTTAGATGCGGTCAGCCTCTACGAGCAGTACTTC
CASSLDAVSLYEQYF
>TRBJ2-1|TRBV7-9|once|TRBD2
TGTGCCAGCCGGCAACTAGCGGGATCCTACAATGAGCAGTTCTTC
CASRQLAGSYNEQFF
>TRBJ1-1|TRBV11-1|NA|TRBD1
TGTGCCAGCAGCTCCCACAGGGGTACCGAAGCTTTCTTT
CASSSHRGTEAFF
>TRBJ2-6|TRBV7-9|NA|NA
TGTGCCAGCAGCTTATTAGTGGGACTCCTGAGCTCTGGGGCCAACGTCCTGACTTTC
CASSLLVGLLSSGANVLTF
>TRBJ2-6|TRBV18|NA|NA
TGTGCCAGCTCACCGGTGAATGAGGAGGCCAGGCCAGTCTTTGGGGCCAACGTCCTGACTTTC
CASSPVNEEARPVFGANVLTF
>TRBJ2-7|TRBV28|NA|TRBD2
TGTGCCAGCAGAACTAGCGGGAGCCGCGAGCAGTACTTC
CASRTSGSREQYF
>TRBJ2-6|TRBV11-2|NA|NA
NA
CASSQAFLRANVLTF
>TRBJ1-3|TRBV9|NA|NA
TGTGCCAGCAGCGTAGAGGCTCCCTCCGCCGGGACCATATATTTT
CASSVEAPSAGTIYF
>TRBJ1-6|TRBV5-1|NA|NA
TGCGCCAGCAGCTTGGCGGGGTTTGGATCACCCCTCCACTTT
CASSLAGFGSPLHF
>TRBJ2-3|TRBV11-2|NA|NA
TGTGCCAGCAGCCGAGCGGGAGATACGCAGTATTTT
CASSRAGDTQYF
>TRBJ1-6|TRBV30|NA|NA
TGTGCCTGGAGCAGAAACAGTCTCGATTCACCCCTCCACTTT
CAWSRNSLDSPLHF
>TRBJ1-2|TRBV30|NA|TRBD1
TGTGCCTCATCAGGGGGAGTTGGCTACACCTTC
CASSGGVGYTF
>TRBJ2-1|TRBV4-2|NA|TRBD2
TGTGCCAGCAGCCAAGATCGATTAGCGGGGGGGAATGAGCAGTTCTTC
CASSQDRLAGGNEQFF
>TRBJ1-4|TRBV19|NA|NA
TGTGCCAGTAGTGTTCAGGGGATCACCTCCACTAATGAAAAACTGTTTTTT
CASSVQGITSTNEKLFF
>TRBJ1-3|TRBV19|few|TRBD1
TGTGCCAGTAGTCCCGACAGGGGCTCTGGAAACACCATATATTTT
CASSPDRGSGNTIYF
>TRBJ2-3|TRBV5-6|NA|TRBD2
TGTGCCAGCAGCATAGCGGGGGCTCCTAGCACAGATACGCAGTATTTT
CASSIAGAPSTDTQYF
>TRBJ1-6|TRBV6-1|few|NA
TGTGCCAGCAGTGAACCCTCCGGGGGATCACCCCTCCACTTT
CASSEPSGGSPLHF
>TRBJ2-7|TRBV6-2/TRBV6-3|once|TRBD1
TGTGCCAGCAGTTACGGACAGGGGGCTTTCTACGAGCAGTACTTC
CASSYGQGAFYEQYF
>TRBJ1-1|TRBV12-3/TRBV12-4|NA|NA
TGTGCCAGCAGTAAAGCCCCAACGCTCGGAGCTTTCTTT
CASSKAPTLGAFF
>TRBJ1-1|TRBV28|NA|NA
TGTGCCAGCAGTTTAATTGAGACTGAAGCTTTCTTT
CASSLIETEAFF
>TRBJ1-5|TRBV5-1|NA|NA
TGCGCCAGCAGCCTCCGACAGGCGATAAATCAGCCCCAGCATTTT
CASSLRQAINQPQHF
>TRBJ1-2|TRBV28|NA|NA
TGTGCCAGCAGTTTGGCGAGGAGACACTATGGCTACACCTTC
CASSLARRHYGYTF
>TRBJ1-5|TRBV28|NA|NA
TGTGCCAGCAGTTTGTACCAGGGTGGGCAGCCCCAGCATTTT
CASSLYQGGQPQHF
>TRBJ1-5|TRBV12-3/TRBV12-4|NA|NA
TGTGCCAGCAGTTTGAAAATACTCCAGCCCCAGCATTTT
CASSLKILQPQHF